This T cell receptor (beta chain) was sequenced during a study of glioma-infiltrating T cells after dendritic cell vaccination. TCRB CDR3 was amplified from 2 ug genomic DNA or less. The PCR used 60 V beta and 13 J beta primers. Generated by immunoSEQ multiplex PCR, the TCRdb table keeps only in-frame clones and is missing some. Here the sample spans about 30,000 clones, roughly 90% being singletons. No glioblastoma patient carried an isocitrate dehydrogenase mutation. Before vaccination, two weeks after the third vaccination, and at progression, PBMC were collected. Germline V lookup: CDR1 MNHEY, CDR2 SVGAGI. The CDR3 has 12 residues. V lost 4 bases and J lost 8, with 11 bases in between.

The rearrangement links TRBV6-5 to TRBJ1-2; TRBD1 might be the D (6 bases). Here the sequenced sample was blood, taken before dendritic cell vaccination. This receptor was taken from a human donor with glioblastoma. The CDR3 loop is CASSSPGAGYTF. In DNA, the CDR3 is TGTGCCAGCAGTTCTCCAGGGGCCGGCTACACCTTC.